This T cell receptor beta chain was captured by sequencing in a study of identical twins (dated by TCRdb to 2016 to 2018). For the wider study: To test whether fetal clonotypes persist, this study deep-sequenced TCR alpha and beta repertoires from monozygotic twins, from unrelated adults of various ages, and from cord blood. Replicate twin experiments were performed at different times using different library preparation protocols to rule out contamination.

Every donor in the study was a healthy Caucasian. The twin cohort consisted of three pairs of female monozygotic twins, all aged roughly 18 to 30 years. Using Miltenyi CD45RO+ enrichment and human naive T-cell isolation kits, memory (CD45RO+) and naive T cells were isolated from PBMC. Broader findings and caveats from the paper: In monozygotic twins, out-of-frame TCR alpha sharing was systematically underestimated by recombination models, although the models agreed with sharing between unrelated individuals. Abundant cord blood beta clonotypes carried fewer insertions; young adult naive repertoires showed a weaker similar trend, while memory repertoires showed none. Because the same donors could not be followed over many years, conclusions were based on cross-sectional statistical analysis. Zero-insertion analyses could be partly confounded by invariant T cells such as MAIT and iNKT, though diverse VJ usage argued against such confounding for most clonotypes. A weaker excess of twin sharing was found in beta out-of-frame sequences because the signal-to-noise ratio was lowered by fewer shared sequences. Compared with coincidental sharing between unrelated individuals, an excess of low generation-probability sequences was observed among out-of-frame TCR alpha sequences shared between twins.

The germline V gene (reference sequence) gives CDR1 as LGHDT and CDR2 as YNNKEL. The CDR3 runs 15 amino acids, cysteine and phenylalanine included. Left in the record is the CDR3 DNA by itself, 45 bases read in frame from the first base. After removal of 0 bases from V and 4 bases from J, the junction retains 6 bases not matched to a gene. Libraries were prepared through 5' RACE. This sample was sequenced with an Illumina HiSeq 2000. Template switching added a universal primer binding site, and the final cDNA carried a unique molecular identifier that allowed TCR cDNA molecules to be counted accurately. First-strand cDNA for TCR alpha and beta chains was synthesized from specific primers in the conserved constant-segment region. To control for contamination, every cDNA library carried two barcodes: a SMART-Mk sample barcode plus Illumina barcodes. Two successive PCR steps introduced TruSeq adapter sequences along with Illumina sample barcodes. Sequencing of the TCR alpha and beta cDNA libraries was done on the Illumina HiSeq platform using custom primers. The paper's data handling went like this. MiGEC processed the raw reads to extract unique molecular identifiers, while MiXCR was used to determine the CDR3 positions. For each individual, recombination models were inferred using an EM algorithm with the repgenHMM and IGoR tools. Shared clonotype analysis was performed with the tcR package in R, normalizing sharing by the product of cloneset sizes. To study raw recombination without the effects of thymic and clonal selection, out-of-frame nonproductive sequences were analyzed. TCRdb reworked the public reads: Q25 trimming with fastp, MiXCR clone assembly, productive beta chains retained. When rows share a CDR3 protein, they turn into one entry using the most common DNA and genes. None of the V and J calls come from the authors' own analysis; TCRdb made them. Recorded for this sample are around 280,000 distinct CDR3 sequences; about 8.9% of them occurred a single time. The ten largest clones represent 2.1% of the sample.

The table lists this clonotype with many counts. Which antigen it targets is not known. Base quality data are lacking; no much larger clone is found one base away. The data were also submitted as part of a second study, on yellow fever vaccine responses in identical twins. As described in the second report: The authors reported that the T cell response to vaccination in identical twins appeared partly convergent and partly personalized. The study precisely tracked vaccine-responding T cell clones in identical twins.

The sample comprised memory (CD45RO+) T cells sorted from blood. The meaning of the sample's cell subset or site label: CD45RO+ enriched T cells. The clonotype originates from a woman aged 18 to 35 in good health. The rearranged segments are TRBV3-1 and TRBJ2-7; 7 nucleotides in the junction match TRBD2. The CDR3 amino acid sequence is: CASSQDRGAGYEQYF. The DNA reads TGTGCCAGCAGCCAAGATAGGGGAGCGGGATACGAGCAGTACTTC.